A selection of T cell receptor beta chains follows, all from one sample in a study of T cell changes during pregnancy in multiple sclerosis. TCRdb keeps only in-frame clones here, not all; method: immunoSEQ multiplex PCR. The sample yields 57,000 or so clones, about nine tenths seen once. The sequencing here drew on peripheral blood, taken in the second trimester of pregnancy. The source is a female donor with multiple sclerosis, enrolled in a pregnancy study. CDR3s include the opening cysteine and the closing phenylalanine or tryptophan. The D gene is left open where the match is weak. A row's size may be missing; if present it is once, few, many or a size class.

CDR3 DNA,CDR3 protein,D gene,clone size,J gene,V gene
TGTGCCAGCTCTCCCTGGGTAGACACGACAGATACGCAGTATTTT,CASSPWVDTTDTQYF,.,.,TRBJ2-3,TRBV18
TGTGCCAGCACCTTACTCGATACGCAGTATTTT,CASTLLDTQYF,.,.,TRBJ2-3,TRBV5-8
TGCGCCAGCAGCTTGGCCAGGGCGGCTGAAGCTTTCTTT,CASSLARAAEAFF,.,few,TRBJ1-1,TRBV5-1
TGTGCCAGCAGTGAGGGCAGTTCCATCTATGGCTACACCTTC,CASSEGSSIYGYTF,.,.,TRBJ1-2,TRBV2
TGTGCCAGCAGCCCTCGGAGGGGGGGCAGGGTCGACACCGGGGAGCTGTTTTTT,CASSPRRGGRVDTGELFF,.,.,TRBJ2-2,TRBV14
TGTGCCAGCAGCTTGAGACTAAATCAGCCCCAGCATTTT,CASSLRLNQPQHF,.,.,TRBJ1-5,TRBV5-5
TGTGCCAGCAGCTTGGGAGGCACCAGCTCCTATAATTCACCCCTCCACTTT,CASSLGGTSSYNSPLHF,.,.,TRBJ1-6,TRBV5-5
TGTGCCACCAGCATTTTTCCAGGGGGCTGGACTGAAGCTTTCTTT,CATSIFPGGWTEAFF,TRBD1,.,TRBJ1-1,TRBV15
TGTGCCAGCAGCTTGGGGCGGGGGGGCAATTTTTATACGCAGTATTTT,CASSLGRGGNFYTQYF,TRBD2,.,TRBJ2-3,TRBV11-3
TGTGCCAGCACTACCAGGGGGGGCAATCAGCCCCAGCATTTT,CASTTRGGNQPQHF,TRBD1,.,TRBJ1-5,TRBV6-1
TGTGCCAGCGGGGGGGACGGATTAAATACTGAAGCTTTCTTT,CASGGDGLNTEAFF,.,once,TRBJ1-1,TRBV27
TGCGCCAGCAGTGATTCGGACAGGACAGATACGCAGTATTTT,CASSDSDRTDTQYF,TRBD1,once,TRBJ2-3,TRBV10-2
TGTGCCAGCAGCGCACAGGGGGATCAGCCCCAGCATTTT,CASSAQGDQPQHF,TRBD1,.,TRBJ1-5,TRBV6-1
TGCGCCAGCAGCTTGGATAGCGGGGGGCTTTACGAGCAGTACTTC,CASSLDSGGLYEQYF,TRBD2,.,TRBJ2-7,TRBV5-1
TGTGCCAGCAGCTTAAGTGGGGGCGGCACTGAAGCTTTCTTT,CASSLSGGGTEAFF,.,.,TRBJ1-1,TRBV7-3
TGTGCCAGCGCAACCTTACAGGGGAACACTGAAGCTTTCTTT,CASATLQGNTEAFF,.,.,TRBJ1-1,TRBV25-1
TGTGCCAGCGGTGGGACTTCCTACACCGGGGAGCTGTTTTTT,CASGGTSYTGELFF,.,.,TRBJ2-2,TRBV2
TGTGCCAGCTCACGCGCCGGGACAGGGGAGAATGAGCAGTTCTTC,CASSRAGTGENEQFF,TRBD1,.,TRBJ2-1,TRBV18
TGCGCCAGCAGTTTACTAGCGGGGCAAGAGACCCAGTACTTC,CASSLLAGQETQYF,TRBD2,once,TRBJ2-5,TRBV5-1
TGTGCCAGCAGTTTATTTGGACTAGCGGAAACCCAAGAGACCCAGTACTTC,CASSLFGLAETQETQYF,TRBD2,.,TRBJ2-5,TRBV28
TGTGCCAGCAGTGAACGGGGATCCTATAATTCACCCCTCCACTTT,CASSERGSYNSPLHF,.,.,TRBJ1-6,TRBV6-1
TGCGCCAGCAGCCAAGATCCAGGCAGGAGGGCAGAGTATTTT,CASSQDPGRRAEYF,.,.,TRBJ2-3,TRBV4-1
TGCGCCAGCAGCCAAGATCTAGCGGGGGCCACAGATACGCAGTATTTT,CASSQDLAGATDTQYF,TRBD2,.,TRBJ2-3,TRBV4-3
TGTGCCAGCAGCAGGGACAAGAGCTCCTACGAGCAGTACTTC,CASSRDKSSYEQYF,.,once,TRBJ2-7,TRBV9
TGCGCCAGTTCACAGGGGTTGAACACTGAAGCTTTCTTT,CASSQGLNTEAFF,TRBD1,once,TRBJ1-1,TRBV10-1
TGCGCCAGCAGCCAGGGACTGCTGGGCACTGAAGCTTTCTTT,CASSQGLLGTEAFF,.,.,TRBJ1-1,TRBV4-1
TGTGCCAGCAGTTTACAGGGGGGCAACAATGAGCAGTTCTTC,CASSLQGGNNEQFF,.,.,TRBJ2-1,TRBV28